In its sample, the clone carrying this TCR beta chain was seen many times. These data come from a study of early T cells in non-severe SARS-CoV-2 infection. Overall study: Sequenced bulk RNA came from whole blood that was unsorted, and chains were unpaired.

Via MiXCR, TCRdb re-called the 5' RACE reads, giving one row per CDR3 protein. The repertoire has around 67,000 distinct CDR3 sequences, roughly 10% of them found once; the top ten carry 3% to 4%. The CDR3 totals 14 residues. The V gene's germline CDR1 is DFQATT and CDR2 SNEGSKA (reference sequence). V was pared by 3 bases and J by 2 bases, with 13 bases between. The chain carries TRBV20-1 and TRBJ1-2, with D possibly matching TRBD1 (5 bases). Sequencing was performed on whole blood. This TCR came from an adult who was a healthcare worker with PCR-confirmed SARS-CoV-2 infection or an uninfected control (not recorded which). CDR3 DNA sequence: TGCAGTGCTAGCCCAGGGATTAGCAACTATGGCTACACCTTC. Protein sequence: CSASPGISNYGYTF.